The T cell receptor beta chain under discussion was sequenced for a study of T cell responses to AZD1222 COVID-19 vaccine (dated by TCRdb to the early 2020s). About the study as a whole: TCR sequencing covered over 230 trial participants: 207 given two doses of AZD1222 and about 26 given two doses of MenACWY control vaccine. Trial participants were enrolled into age subgroups of 18-55, 56-69 and 70-plus years, which contained roughly 150, 30 and 60 TCR-sequenced participants, respectively. Broader findings and caveats from the paper: Because no samples from the day 14 peak response were available, repertoires could be characterized only after the peak T cell response. The vaccine-associated CD4 TCRs covered the entire spike protein, and the dominant responses fell in regions 160-218 and 743-854. Conclusions about previously exposed vaccinees are limited, since just six AZD1222 recipients were seropositive for SARS-CoV-2 at baseline. Reportedly, close to half of the unique spike-specific TCRs recognized epitopes lying outside the regions that are mutated in the B.1.351 and B.1.1.7 variants. The 56-69-year group was small, and its depth increase did not reach significance, likely because of low power. Participants were mostly white British and included more females than males, and it was suggested by the authors that clonal diversity may have been underestimated. Spike-specific TCR breadth and depth rose significantly after two AZD1222 doses compared with day 0 and with MenACWY recipients.

The CDR3 regions of human TCRbeta chains were analyzed by immunosequencing. On the authors' methods: Repertoire TCRs were checked for matches against a reference library of SARS-CoV-2-specific TCRs that had been generated using the MIRA antigen-specificity platform. Breadth was defined as the fraction of unique TCRs that were SARS-CoV-2-associated, and depth was defined as the fraction of total T cells that were SARS-CoV-2-associated. Using the MIRA data, each spike-specific TCR was mapped to the spike region that the TCR reacts to and placed in a CD4 or CD8 class. Log10-transformed breadth and depth values were compared by one-way ANOVA with Sidak's multiple comparisons tests. Imported from immuneACCESS, the table was reduced by TCRdb to in-frame sequences with V and J called. These copies leave out some clones; in studies compared against another copy, an unresolved V gene accounts for under half, and the cause of the remainder is not known. D and trimming were read from the DNA, whereas the V and J calls and clone size are those reported in that table. The sample table contains about 150,000 clones; only one count was recorded for 88% of them. The ten largest make up 3% to 3.5% of the sample.

Its CDR3 holds 11 amino acids, cysteine through phenylalanine. Solely the CDR3 DNA is kept, with 33 bases framed from the first base. According to the germline V gene (reference sequence), CDR1 reads DFQATT and CDR2 reads SNEGSKA. V and J lose 8 bases and 7 bases, and a span of 14 bases separates them. This sample's time point label indicates: baseline before first vaccination. The treatment or condition label here, explained by the study, means: meningococcal conjugate vaccine given as trial control. Samples from vaccinated people were obtained from the UK trials COV001 and COV002, which included a single-blind randomized controlled phase 2/3 trial of AZD1222 (ChAdOx1 nCoV-19) in healthy adults. Trial participant PBMC samples were collected at day 0 and day 28 after the second dose for TCRbeta chain sequencing. For this clone: Its antigen is still unknown. There are no base qualities to consult, and no much larger clone falls within one base.

The rearrangement joined TRBV20-1 to TRBJ1-1; no D gene call is confident. The sequenced sample was peripheral blood, obtained on day 0 of MenACWY control vaccination. This TCR came from an adult in good health. The DNA sequence is as follows: TGCAGTCCCCTCGGGCGGGATGAAGCTTTCTTT. Translated, it reads CSPLGRDEAFF.